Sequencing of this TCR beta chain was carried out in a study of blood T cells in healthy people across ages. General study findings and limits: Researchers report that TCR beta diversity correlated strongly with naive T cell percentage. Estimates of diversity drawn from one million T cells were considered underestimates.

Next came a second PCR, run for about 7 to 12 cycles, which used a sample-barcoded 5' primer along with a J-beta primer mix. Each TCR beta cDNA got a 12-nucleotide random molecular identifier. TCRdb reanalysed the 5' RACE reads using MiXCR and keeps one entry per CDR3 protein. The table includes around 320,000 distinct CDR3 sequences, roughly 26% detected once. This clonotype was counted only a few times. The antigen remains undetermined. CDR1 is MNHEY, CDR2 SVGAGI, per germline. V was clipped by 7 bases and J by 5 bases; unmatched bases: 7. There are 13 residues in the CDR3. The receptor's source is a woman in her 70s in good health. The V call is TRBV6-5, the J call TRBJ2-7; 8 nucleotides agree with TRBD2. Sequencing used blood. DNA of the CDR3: TGTGCCAGCAAACCCGGGGGGGGAAACGAGCAGTACTTC. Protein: CASKPGGGNEQYF.